Presented here are 18 T cell receptor beta chains from one specimen sequenced in a study of blood T cell repertoires in COVID-19. The protocol was immunoSEQ multiplex PCR, while the TCRdb copy is restricted to in-frame clones and leaves out a portion. The repertoire holds hundreds of thousands of clones, with 80% to 90% as singletons. The sample consisted of peripheral blood. These TCRs come from a woman in her forties or fifties with acute or convalescent COVID-19.

The chain links TRBV3-1 (or the pseudogene TRBV3-2) to TRBJ2-7; 7 bases line up with TRBD1. This CDR3 contains 14 residues. Unmatched junction bases numbered 5, after V lost 4 bases and J lost 2 bases. Germline V gene sequence: CDR1 LGHDT, CDR2 YNNKEL (reference sequence). The CDR3 nucleotides are TGTGCCAGCAGCCGTACAGGGGCCACCTACGAGCAGTACTTC. This sequence encodes CASSRTGATYEQYF.

CDR3 nucleotide sequence: TGTGCCAGCAGCACGACAGGGTCCCCCTCCTACGAGCAGTACTTC. Translating it yields CASSTTGSPSYEQYF. The chain joins TRBV21-1 to TRBJ2-7; the table's D call TRBD1 went unverified against the DNA. TRBV21-1 is listed as a pseudogene. CDR3 length: 15 amino acids.

Concerning this clone: Its ends do not fully match the called genes, so a read error is possible. CDR3 sequence (DNA): TGTGCTAGCAGCTTAGATCTTGGGGGGAGGGAGCAGTTCTTC. It yields the protein CASSLDLGGREQFF. The chain has TRBV7-7 and TRBJ2-1; possibly TRBD2 for D (6 bases). Per the germline V gene, CDR1 is SSHAT and CDR2 is FNYEAQ (reference sequence). This CDR3 region has 14 residues.

This clone was observed a handful of times. The CDR3 DNA is TGCGCCAGCAGCTCTCGGACAGGGGGGATCTACGAGCAGTACTTC. Its translation: CASSSRTGGIYEQYF. The chain joins TRBV5-1 to TRBJ2-7, with TRBD1 matching over 10 bases. Unmatched junction bases numbered 6, after V lost 3 bases and J lost 3 bases. Germline-derived CDR1 and CDR2 are SGHRS and YFSETQ. This CDR3 region has 15 residues.

The chain uses TRBV24-1 and TRBJ1-5, with 8 positions matching TRBD1. V shed 2 bases, J shed 7 bases, and the junction held 12 bases outside the gene matches. Germline CDR1 KGHDR, CDR2 SFDVKD. The length of the CDR3 is 17 residues. This chain's CDR3 is CATSDSNLDREGQPQHF. For the CDR3, the DNA is TGTGCCACCAGTGATTCAAACTTGGACAGGGAAGGCCAGCCCCAGCATTTT.

J is TRBJ1-4 and V is TRBV19, with D possibly being TRBD1 (5 bases). Deletions cut 6 bases from V and 3 bases from J, with 14 bases between. This CDR3 is built from 15 residues. Germline V gene sequence: CDR1 LNHDA, CDR2 SQIVND (reference sequence). CDR3 in amino acids: CASRDKGSPNEKLFF. CDR3 DNA sequence: TGTGCCAGTAGGGACAAGGGGTCTCCTAATGAAAAACTGTTTTTT.

This sequence joins TRBV27 and TRBJ1-5, with D tentatively TRBD1 (6 bases). Germline V CDR1 and CDR2: MNHEY, SMNVEV (reference sequence). Trimming took off 6 bases at V and 4 bases at J, with 10 bases between the two ends. CDR3 length equals 13 residues. The CDR3 region has the DNA TGTGCCAGCAGAACAGGGAAAAATCAGCCCCAGCATTTT. It yields the protein CASRTGKNQPQHF.

V gene TRBV12-3 or TRBV12-4 combines with J gene TRBJ2-7; 9 nucleotides match TRBD1. CDR3 size: 12 residues. With 8 bases clipped from V and 5 bases from J, the junction kept 4 bases outside the gene matches. Here the CDR3 reads CASLGQGHEQYF. CDR3 DNA sequence: TGTGCCAGCCTGGGACAGGGCCACGAGCAGTACTTC.

The chain links TRBV6-5 to TRBJ1-2, with no clear D. The CDR3 runs to 15 residues. The V gene lost 0 bases and the J gene lost 4 bases, with 12 bases spanning the gap. Germline loops: CDR1 MNHEY, CDR2 SVGAGI. CDR3 DNA sequence: TGTGCCAGCAGTTACTCCTTTTTGGCCTCCTATGGCTACACCTTC. Translated: CASSYSFLASYGYTF.

V gene TRBV2 combines with J gene TRBJ1-6; D uncertain. Germline lookup yields CDR1 SNHLY and CDR2 FYNNEI. The CDR3 is made up of 16 amino acids. V lost 6 bases, J lost 0 bases, and 12 bases lay in between. This CDR3 reads CASSPPLSSYNSPLHF. The CDR3 nucleotides are TGTGCCAGCAGCCCACCCCTGAGCTCCTATAATTCACCCCTCCACTTT. Complete variable domain (other parts from reference TRBV2 and TRBJ1-6): EPEVTQTPSHQVTQMGQEVILRCVPISNHLYFYWYRQILGQKVEFLVSFYNNEISEKSEIFDDQFSVERPDGSNFTLKIRSTKLEDSAMYFCASSPPLSSYNSPLHFGNGTRLTVT.

The chain employs TRBV7-3 and TRBJ2-3; D possibly corresponds to TRBD2 (5 bases). V was trimmed by 2 bases and J by 6 bases, leaving 15 bases between them. The CDR3 consists of 15 residues. Germline values: CDR1 SGHTA, CDR2 FQGTGA. The CDR3 sequence: CASSLAGGSADTQYF. Written as DNA, the CDR3 is TGTGCCAGCAGCTTAGCGGGCGGTTCGGCGGATACGCAGTATTTT.

This clone was counted a few times. The chain joins TRBV18 to TRBJ1-5; D gene unclear. V lost 4 bases, J lost 4 bases, and 8 bases lay in between. The germline V gene has CDR1 KGHSH and CDR2 LQKENI. There are 13 residues in the CDR3. CDR3: CASSLEPNQPQHF. CDR3 nucleotides: TGTGCCAGCTCACTCGAGCCGAATCAGCCCCAGCATTTT.

V gene TRBV5-1 combines with J gene TRBJ2-7; TRBD2 is a possible D gene (5 bases). Germline CDR1 reads SGHRS; CDR2 reads YFSETQ. V was cut by 5 bases and J by 0 bases, with 18 bases left in between. The CDR3 has 16 amino acids. Written as DNA, the CDR3 is TGCGCCAGCAGAAGGTTAAGCGGACCCAGCTCCTACGAGCAGTACTTC. Translated, it gives CASRRLSGPSSYEQYF.

V usage is TRBV9 and J usage is TRBJ1-1, with D maybe TRBD1 (5 bases). CDR1 is SGDLS and CDR2 is YYNGEE in the germline V gene. The CDR3 contains 15 residues. Trimming took off 0 bases at V and 1 base at J, with 10 bases between the two ends. The CDR3 is CASSVGVRENTEAFF. For the CDR3, the DNA is TGTGCCAGCAGCGTAGGGGTCAGGGAGAACACTGAAGCTTTCTTT. The complete variable domain, with remaining parts taken from reference TRBV9 and TRBJ1-1, reads DSGVTQTPKHLITATGQRVTLRCSPRSGDLSVYWYQQSLDQGLQFLIQYYNGEERAKGNILERFSAQQFPDLHSELNLSSLELGDSALYFCASSVGVRENTEAFFGQGTRLTVV.

V usage is TRBV10-1 and J usage is TRBJ2-1; 12 positions match TRBD2. This CDR3 is 15 amino acids long. Germline loops: CDR1 WNHNN, CDR2 SYGVQD (reference sequence). J was trimmed by 6 bases and V by 3 bases; bases with no gene match: 3. This chain's CDR3 is CASSEGTSGPNEQFF. In DNA form, the CDR3 reads TGCGCCAGCAGTGAAGGGACTAGCGGGCCCAATGAGCAGTTCTTC.

This clone was counted a few times. The identical CDR3 is also encoded by other nucleotide sequences in the sample. The J gene is TRBJ2-7, the V gene TRBV5-6, with TRBD1 identical over 7 bases. Germline V gene data show CDR1 as SGHDT and CDR2 as YYEEEE. The CDR3 totals 13 residues. Trimming took 4 bases from V and 3 from J; bases not matched to a gene: 4. The CDR3 region is CASSLGQSYEQYF. CDR3 bases: TGTGCCAGCAGCCTGGGACAGAGCTACGAGCAGTACTTC.

The chain has TRBV5-1 and TRBJ1-6; D uncertain. With 4 bases removed from V and 10 bases from J, the gap between germline ends came to 12 bases. CDR1 and CDR2 (germline): SGHRS, YFSETQ. This CDR3 contains 13 residues. The CDR3 loop is CASSPEVKSPLHF. CDR3 DNA: TGCGCCAGCAGCCCGGAGGTGAAGTCACCCCTCCACTTT.

This chain links TRBV5-5 with TRBJ2-5, with D perhaps matching TRBD2 (6 bases). The CDR3 has 14 residues. With 5 bases removed from V and 3 bases from J, the gap between germline ends came to 14 bases. Germline CDR1 SGHKS, CDR2 YYEKEE (reference sequence). This CDR3 reads CASSLSLAEETQYF. Here the CDR3 DNA reads TGTGCCAGCAGTCTATCACTAGCAGAAGAGACCCAGTACTTC.